The present TCR beta chain was sequenced within a study of chemoradiotherapy in HPV16-positive cancers. General study points: In HPV16-positive patients, HPV-responsive T-cell expansion tracked better recurrence-free survival. Candidate HPV-specific clones and E7-related TCR motifs grew in tumor during treatment.

Sequenced by immunoSEQ multiplex PCR; TCRdb stores in-frame clones only, minus some. The sample yields 25,000 to 40,000 clones, about nine tenths seen once. For this clone: Its matching antigen is unknown.

Germline V lookup: CDR1 MNHEY, CDR2 SMNVEV (reference sequence). The CDR3 is 16 residues long. Trimming cost V 0 bases and J 2 bases, with 11 bases left between them. The V call is TRBV27, the J call TRBJ1-5; D is unresolved. The sequence derives from a human donor with HPV-associated anogenital cancer. This specimen was blood, taken from a patient who underwent chemoradiotherapy. The CDR3: CASSLSGGFGNQPQHF. The CDR3, as DNA: TGTGCCAGCAGTTTATCAGGTGGGTTTGGCAATCAGCCCCAGCATTTT.